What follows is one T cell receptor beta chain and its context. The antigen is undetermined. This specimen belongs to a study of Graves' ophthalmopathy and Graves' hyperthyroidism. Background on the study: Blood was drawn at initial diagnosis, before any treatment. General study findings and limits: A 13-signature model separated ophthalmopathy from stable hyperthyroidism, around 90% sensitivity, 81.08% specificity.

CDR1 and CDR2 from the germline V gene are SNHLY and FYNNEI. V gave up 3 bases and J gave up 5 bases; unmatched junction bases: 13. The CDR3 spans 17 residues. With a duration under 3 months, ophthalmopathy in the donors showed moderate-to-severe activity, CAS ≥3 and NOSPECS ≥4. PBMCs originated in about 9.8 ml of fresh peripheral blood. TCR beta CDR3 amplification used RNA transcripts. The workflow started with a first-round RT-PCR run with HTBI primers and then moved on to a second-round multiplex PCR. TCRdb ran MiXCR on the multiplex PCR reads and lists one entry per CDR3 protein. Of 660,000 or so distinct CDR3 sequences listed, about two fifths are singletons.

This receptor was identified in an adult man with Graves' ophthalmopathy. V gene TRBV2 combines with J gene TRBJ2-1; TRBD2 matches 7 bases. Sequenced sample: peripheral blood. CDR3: CASSDFGRTSIDNEQFF. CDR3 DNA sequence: TGTGCCAGCAGTGATTTTGGGCGGACTAGTATCGACAATGAGCAGTTCTTC.